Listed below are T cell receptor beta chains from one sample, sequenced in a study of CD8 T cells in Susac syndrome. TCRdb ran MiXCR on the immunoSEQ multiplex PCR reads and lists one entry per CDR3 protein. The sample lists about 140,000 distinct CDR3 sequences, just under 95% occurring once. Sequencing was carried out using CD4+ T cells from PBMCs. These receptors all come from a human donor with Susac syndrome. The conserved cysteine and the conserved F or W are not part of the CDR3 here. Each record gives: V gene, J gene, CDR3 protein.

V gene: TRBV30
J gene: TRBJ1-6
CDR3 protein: AWNPDRTGGKSPLH

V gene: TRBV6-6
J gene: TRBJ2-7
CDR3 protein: ASSYRGGEQY

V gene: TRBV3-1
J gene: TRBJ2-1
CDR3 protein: ASSQSLAGVRNEQF

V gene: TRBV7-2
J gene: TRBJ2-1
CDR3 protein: ASSLDRVTYNEQF

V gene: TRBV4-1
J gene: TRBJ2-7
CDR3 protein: ASSQASGYYEQY

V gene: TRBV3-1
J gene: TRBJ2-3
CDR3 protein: ASSHMTSGEDDTQY

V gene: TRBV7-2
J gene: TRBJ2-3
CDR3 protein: ASSLLLAGGPDTQY

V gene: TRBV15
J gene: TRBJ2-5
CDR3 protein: ATSGGLRQETQY

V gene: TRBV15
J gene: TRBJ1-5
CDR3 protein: ATSRDRGIQH

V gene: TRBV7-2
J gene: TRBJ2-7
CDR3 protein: ASSLAGAGSD

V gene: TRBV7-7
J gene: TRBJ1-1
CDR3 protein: ASSLLTNTEAF

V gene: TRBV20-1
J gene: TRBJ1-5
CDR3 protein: SARDGSYSNQPQH

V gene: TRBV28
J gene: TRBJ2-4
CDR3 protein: ASRPPGAKNIQY

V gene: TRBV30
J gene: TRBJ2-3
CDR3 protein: AWSVGVGAGARDTQY

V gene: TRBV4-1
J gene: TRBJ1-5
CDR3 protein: ASSQVPGGGNQPQH

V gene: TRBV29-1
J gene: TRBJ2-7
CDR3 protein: SVVSRTQFRHEQY

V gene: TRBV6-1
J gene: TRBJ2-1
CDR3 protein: ASTFGLRQF

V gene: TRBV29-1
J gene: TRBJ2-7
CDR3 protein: SAADGGAYEQY

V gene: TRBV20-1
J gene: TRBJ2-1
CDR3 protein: SATRSDEQF

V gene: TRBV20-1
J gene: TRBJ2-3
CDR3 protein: SARRDSLGTDTQY

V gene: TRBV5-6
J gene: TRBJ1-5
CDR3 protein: ASSYNPDQPQH

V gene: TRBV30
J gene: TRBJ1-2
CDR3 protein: AWKFGGANYGYT

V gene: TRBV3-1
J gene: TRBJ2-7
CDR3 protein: ASSQEARKGEQY

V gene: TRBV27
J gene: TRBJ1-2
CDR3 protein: ASSLYRDRVSGYT

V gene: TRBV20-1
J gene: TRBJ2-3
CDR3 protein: SASSAGGTDTQY

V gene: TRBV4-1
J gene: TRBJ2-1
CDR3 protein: ASSPRMGRADEQF

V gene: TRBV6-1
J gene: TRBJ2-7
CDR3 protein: ASSTTSGTYYEQY

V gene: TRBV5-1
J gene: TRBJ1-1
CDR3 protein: ASSLAGGAEAF

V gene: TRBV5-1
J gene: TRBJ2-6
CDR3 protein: ASSSQVDSGANVLT

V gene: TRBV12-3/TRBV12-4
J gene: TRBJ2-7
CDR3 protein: ASSLAGSSYEQY

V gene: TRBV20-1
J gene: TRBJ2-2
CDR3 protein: SARGARENTGELF

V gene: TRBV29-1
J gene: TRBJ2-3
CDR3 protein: SGTSTDTQY

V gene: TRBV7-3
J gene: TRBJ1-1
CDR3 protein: ASSTAANTEAF

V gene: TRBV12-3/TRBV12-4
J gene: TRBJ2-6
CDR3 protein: ASKPGLGFGGANVLT

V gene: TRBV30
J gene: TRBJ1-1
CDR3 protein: AWVGGIEAF

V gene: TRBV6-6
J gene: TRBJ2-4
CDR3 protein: ASSADRVQNIQY

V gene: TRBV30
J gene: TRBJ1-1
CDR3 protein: AWSGLNTEAF

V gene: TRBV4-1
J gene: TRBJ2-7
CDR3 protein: ASSQDSDREFYEQY

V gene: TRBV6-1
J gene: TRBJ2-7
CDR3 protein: ASSEGEGSSYEQY

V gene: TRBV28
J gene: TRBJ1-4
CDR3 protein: ASWAGNEKLF

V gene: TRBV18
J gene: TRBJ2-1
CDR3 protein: ASSPPTSGGYRGQF

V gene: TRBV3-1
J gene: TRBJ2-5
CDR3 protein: ASSQGETQY

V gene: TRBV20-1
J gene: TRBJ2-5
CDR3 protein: SAIVDTETQY

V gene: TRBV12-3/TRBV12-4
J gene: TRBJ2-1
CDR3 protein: ASSFPPPGGRNEQF

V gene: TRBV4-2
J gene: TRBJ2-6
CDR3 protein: ASSQGTGGANVLT